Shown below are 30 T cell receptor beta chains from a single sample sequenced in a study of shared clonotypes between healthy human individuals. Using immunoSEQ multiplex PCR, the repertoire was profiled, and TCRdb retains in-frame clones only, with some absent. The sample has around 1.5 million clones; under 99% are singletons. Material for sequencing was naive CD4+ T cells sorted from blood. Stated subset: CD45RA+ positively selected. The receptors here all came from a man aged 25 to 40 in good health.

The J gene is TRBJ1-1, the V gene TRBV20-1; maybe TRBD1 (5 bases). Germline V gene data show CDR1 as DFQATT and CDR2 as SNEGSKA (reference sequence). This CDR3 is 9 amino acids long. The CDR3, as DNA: TGCAGAGGGGACCATGAAGCTTTCTTT. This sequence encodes CRGDHEAFF.

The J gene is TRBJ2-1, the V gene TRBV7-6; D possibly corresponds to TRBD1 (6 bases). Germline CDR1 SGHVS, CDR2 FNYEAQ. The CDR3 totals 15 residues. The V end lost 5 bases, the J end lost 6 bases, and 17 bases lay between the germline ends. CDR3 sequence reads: CASSKRQVSSNEQFF. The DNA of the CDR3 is TGTGCCAGCAGCAAACGACAGGTTTCTAGCAATGAGCAGTTCTTC.

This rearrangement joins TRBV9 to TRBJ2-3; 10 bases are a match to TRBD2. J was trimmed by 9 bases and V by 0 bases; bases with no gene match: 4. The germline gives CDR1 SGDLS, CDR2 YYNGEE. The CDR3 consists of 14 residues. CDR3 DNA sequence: TGTGCCAGCAGCGTAGAGCTAGCGGGAGAGACGCAGTATTTT. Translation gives CASSVELAGETQYF.

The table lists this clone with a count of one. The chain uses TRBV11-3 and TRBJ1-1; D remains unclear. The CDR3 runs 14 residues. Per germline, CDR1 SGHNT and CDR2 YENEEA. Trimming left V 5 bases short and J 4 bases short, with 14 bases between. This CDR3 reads CASSQWGGSTEAFF. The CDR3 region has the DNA TGTGCCAGCAGCCAATGGGGAGGGAGCACTGAAGCTTTCTTT.

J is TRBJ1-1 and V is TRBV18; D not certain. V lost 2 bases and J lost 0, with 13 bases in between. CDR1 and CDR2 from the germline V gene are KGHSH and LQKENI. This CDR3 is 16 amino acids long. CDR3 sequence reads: CASSPRAGQMNTEAFF. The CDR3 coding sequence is TGTGCCAGCTCACCAAGGGCCGGTCAGATGAACACTGAAGCTTTCTTT.

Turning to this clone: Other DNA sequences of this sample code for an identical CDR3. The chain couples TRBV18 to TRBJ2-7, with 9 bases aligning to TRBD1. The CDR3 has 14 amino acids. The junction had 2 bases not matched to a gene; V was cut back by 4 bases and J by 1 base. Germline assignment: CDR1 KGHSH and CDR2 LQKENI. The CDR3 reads CASSLGQGSYEQYF. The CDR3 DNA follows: TGTGCCAGCTCACTCGGACAGGGGTCCTACGAGCAGTACTTC.

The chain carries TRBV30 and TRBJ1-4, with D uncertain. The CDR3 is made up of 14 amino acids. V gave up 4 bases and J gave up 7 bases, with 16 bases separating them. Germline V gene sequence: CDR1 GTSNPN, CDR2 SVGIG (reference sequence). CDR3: CAWTRRAPGEKLFF. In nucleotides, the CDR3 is TGTGCCTGGACCCGAAGGGCCCCGGGTGAAAAACTGTTTTTT.

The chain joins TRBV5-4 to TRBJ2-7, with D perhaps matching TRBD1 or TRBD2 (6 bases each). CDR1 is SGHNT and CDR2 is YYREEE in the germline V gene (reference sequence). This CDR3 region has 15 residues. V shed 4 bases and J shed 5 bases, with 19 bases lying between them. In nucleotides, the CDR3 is TGTGCCAGCAGCCTCCTGACACCGGGGGCGGACGAGCAGTACTTC. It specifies CASSLLTPGADEQYF. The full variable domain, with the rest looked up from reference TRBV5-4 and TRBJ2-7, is ETGVTQSPTHLIKTRGQQVTLRCSSQSGHNTVSWYQQALGQGPQFIFQYYREEENGRGNFPPRFSGLQFPNYSSELNVNALELDDSALYLCASSLLTPGADEQYFGPGTRLTVT.

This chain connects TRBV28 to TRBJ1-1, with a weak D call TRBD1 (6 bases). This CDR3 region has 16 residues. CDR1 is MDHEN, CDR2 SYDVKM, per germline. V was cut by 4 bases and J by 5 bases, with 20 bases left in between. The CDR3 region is CASSSQTGAPLTEAFF. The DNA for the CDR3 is TGTGCCAGCAGTTCCCAAACGGGGGCGCCTTTAACTGAAGCTTTCTTT.

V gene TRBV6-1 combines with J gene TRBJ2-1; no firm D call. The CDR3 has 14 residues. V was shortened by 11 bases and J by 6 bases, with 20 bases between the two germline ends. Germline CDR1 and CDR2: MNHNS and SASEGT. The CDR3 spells CASEIAQRTNEQFF. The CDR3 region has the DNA TGTGCCTCCGAGATCGCCCAGAGGACCAATGAGCAGTTCTTC.

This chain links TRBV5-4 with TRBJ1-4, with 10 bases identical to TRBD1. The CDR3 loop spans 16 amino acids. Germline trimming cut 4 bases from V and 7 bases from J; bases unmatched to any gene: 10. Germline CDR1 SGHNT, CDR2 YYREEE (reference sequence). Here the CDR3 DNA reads TGTGCCAGCAGCCCAACTGCCCGGGACAGGGGTGAAAAACTGTTTTTT. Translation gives CASSPTARDRGEKLFF.

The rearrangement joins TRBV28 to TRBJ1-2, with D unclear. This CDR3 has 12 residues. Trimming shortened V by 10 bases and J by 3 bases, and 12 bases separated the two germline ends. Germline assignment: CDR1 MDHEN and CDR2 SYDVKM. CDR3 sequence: CAILGRDYGYTF. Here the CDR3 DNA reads TGTGCCATCCTCGGCAGAGACTATGGCTACACCTTC.

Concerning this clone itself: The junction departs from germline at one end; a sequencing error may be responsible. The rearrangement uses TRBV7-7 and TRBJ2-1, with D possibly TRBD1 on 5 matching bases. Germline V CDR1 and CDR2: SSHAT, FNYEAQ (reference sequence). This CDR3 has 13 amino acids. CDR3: CASSRDSLNEQFF. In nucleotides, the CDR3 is TGTGCTAGCAGCCGAGACAGTCTCAATGAGCAGTTCTTC.

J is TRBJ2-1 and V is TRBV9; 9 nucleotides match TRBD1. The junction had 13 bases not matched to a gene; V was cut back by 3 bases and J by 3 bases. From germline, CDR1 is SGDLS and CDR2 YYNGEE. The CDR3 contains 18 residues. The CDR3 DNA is TGTGCCAGCAGCGCCTTACCCATCGGGACAGGGAGCTACAATGAGCAGTTCTTC. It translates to CASSALPIGTGSYNEQFF.

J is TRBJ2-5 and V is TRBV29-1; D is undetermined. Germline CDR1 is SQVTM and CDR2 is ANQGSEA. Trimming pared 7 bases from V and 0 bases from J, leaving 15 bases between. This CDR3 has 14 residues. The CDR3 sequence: CSALNPADQETQYF. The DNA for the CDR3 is TGCAGCGCCTTAAACCCCGCAGACCAAGAGACCCAGTACTTC.

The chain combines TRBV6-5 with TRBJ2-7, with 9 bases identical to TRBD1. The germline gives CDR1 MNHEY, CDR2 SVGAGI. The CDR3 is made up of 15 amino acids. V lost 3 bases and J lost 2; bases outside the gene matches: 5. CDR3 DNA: TGTGCCAGCAGTTATGACCGGGACAGGGCCTACGAGCAGTACTTC. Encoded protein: CASSYDRDRAYEQYF.

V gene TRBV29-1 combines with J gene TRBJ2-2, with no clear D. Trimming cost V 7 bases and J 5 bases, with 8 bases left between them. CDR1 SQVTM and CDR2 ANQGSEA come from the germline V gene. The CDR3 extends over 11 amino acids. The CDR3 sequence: CSAGATGELFF. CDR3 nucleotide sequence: TGCAGCGCTGGTGCAACCGGGGAGCTGTTTTTT.

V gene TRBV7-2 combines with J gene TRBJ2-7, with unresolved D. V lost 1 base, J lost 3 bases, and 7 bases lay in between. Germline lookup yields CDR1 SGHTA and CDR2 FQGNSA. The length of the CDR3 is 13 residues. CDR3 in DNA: TGTGCCAGCAGCTTAGATGGTGTCTACGAGCAGTACTTC. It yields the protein CASSLDGVYEQYF.

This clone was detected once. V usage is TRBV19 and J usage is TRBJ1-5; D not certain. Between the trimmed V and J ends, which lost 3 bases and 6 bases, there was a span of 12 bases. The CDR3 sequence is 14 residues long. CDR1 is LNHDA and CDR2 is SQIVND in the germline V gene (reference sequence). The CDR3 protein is CASSILGLRQPQHF. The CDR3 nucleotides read TGTGCCAGTAGTATCTTAGGTCTTCGTCAGCCCCAGCATTTT.

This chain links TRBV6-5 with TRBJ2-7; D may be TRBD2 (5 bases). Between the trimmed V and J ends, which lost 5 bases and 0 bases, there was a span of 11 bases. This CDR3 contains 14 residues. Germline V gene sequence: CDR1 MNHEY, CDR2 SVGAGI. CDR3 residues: CASSTLGISYEQYF. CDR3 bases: TGTGCCAGCAGTACCCTCGGGATCTCCTACGAGCAGTACTTC.

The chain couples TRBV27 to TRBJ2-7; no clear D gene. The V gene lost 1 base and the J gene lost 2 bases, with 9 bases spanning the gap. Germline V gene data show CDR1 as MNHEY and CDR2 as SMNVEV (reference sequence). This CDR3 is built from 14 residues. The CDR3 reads CASSLFGYTYEQYF. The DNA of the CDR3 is TGTGCCAGCAGTTTATTCGGGTATACCTACGAGCAGTACTTC.

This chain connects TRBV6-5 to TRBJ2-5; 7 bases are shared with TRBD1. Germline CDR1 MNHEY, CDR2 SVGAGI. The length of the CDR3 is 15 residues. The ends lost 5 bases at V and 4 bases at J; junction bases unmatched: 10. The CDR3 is CASSNERGLRETQYF. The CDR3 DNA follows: TGTGCCAGCAGTAACGAAAGGGGGCTCCGAGAGACCCAGTACTTC.

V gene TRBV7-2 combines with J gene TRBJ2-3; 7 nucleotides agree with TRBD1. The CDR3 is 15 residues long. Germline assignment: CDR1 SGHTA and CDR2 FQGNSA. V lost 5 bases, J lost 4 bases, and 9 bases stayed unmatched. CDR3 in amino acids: CASSTRQGGADTQYF. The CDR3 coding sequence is TGTGCCAGCAGCACCCGACAGGGTGGGGCAGATACGCAGTATTTT. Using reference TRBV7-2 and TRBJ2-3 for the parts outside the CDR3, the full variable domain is GAGVSQSPSNKVTEKGKDVELRCDPISGHTALYWYRQSLGQGLEFLIYFQGNSAPDKSGLPSDRFSAERTGGSVSTLTIQRTQQEDSAVYLCASSTRQGGADTQYFGPGTRLTVL.

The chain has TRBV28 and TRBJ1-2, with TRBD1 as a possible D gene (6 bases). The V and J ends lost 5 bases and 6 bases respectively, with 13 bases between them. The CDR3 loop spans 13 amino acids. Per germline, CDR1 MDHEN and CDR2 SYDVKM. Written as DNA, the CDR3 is TGTGCCAGCAGTGATTCCTACAGGGATGGCTACACCTTC. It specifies CASSDSYRDGYTF.

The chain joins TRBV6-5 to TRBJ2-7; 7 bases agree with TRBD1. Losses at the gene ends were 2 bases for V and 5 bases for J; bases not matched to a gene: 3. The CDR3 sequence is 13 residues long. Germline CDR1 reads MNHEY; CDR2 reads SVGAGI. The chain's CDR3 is CASSYRGRDEQYF. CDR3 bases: TGTGCCAGCAGTTACAGGGGGCGGGACGAGCAGTACTTC.

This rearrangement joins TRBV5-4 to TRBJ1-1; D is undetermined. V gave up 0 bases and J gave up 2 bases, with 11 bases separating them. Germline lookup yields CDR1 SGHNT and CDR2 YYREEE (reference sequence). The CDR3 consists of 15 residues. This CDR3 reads CASSLGVGLNTEAFF. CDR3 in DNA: TGTGCCAGCAGCTTGGGTGTAGGTCTAAACACTGAAGCTTTCTTT.

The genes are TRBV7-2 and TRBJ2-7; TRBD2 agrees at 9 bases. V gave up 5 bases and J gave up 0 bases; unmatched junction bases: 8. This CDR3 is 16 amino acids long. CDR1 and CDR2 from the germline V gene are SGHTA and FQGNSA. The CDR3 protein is CASSPGLATASYEQYF. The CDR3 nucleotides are TGTGCCAGCAGCCCAGGACTAGCGACAGCCTCCTACGAGCAGTACTTC.

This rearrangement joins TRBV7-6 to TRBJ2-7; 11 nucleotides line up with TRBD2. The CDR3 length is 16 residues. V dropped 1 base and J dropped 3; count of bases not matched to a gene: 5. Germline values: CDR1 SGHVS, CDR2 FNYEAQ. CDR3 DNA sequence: TGTGCCAGCAGCTTAGTACCTCTAGCGGGAGGCTACGAGCAGTACTTC. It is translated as CASSLVPLAGGYEQYF.

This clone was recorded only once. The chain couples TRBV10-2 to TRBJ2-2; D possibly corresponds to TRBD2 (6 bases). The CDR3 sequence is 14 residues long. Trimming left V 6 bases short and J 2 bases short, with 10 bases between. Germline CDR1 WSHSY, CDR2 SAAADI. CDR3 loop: CASRSGPNTGELFF. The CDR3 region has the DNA TGCGCCAGCAGAAGCGGGCCTAACACCGGGGAGCTGTTTTTT.

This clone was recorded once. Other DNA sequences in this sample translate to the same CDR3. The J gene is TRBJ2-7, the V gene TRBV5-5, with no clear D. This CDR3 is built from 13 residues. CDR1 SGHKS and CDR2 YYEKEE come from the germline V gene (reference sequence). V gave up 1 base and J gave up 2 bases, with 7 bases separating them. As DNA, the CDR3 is TGTGCCAGCAGCTTGTCAGGAACCTACGAGCAGTACTTC. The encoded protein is CASSLSGTYEQYF.